The clone carrying this T cell receptor beta chain was seen repeatedly, ten times or more. CDR3 length: 14 amino acids. The V gene's germline CDR1 is ENHRY and CDR2 SYGVKD. The V and J ends lost 7 bases and 1 base, in that order; junction bases with no gene match: 3. Time point indicated: patch test 2, 6 weeks after DPC sensitization. Treatment indicated: therapeutic diphenylcyclopropenone sensitization with weekly scalp DPC. TCRdb re-analysed the RACE reads in MiXCR, keeping a single row per CDR3 protein. The sample contains 73,000 or so distinct CDR3 sequences, 7.5% to 9.5% of which appear only once. The sample originates from a study of human T cells and chemical hapten exposure. Study-level background: 2% DPC applied to a roughly 2 cm by roughly 2 cm arm area sensitized donors.

The specimen was whole blood, collected in connection with sensitization to the hapten diphenylcyclopropenone (DPC). The receptor's source is a woman aged 45-59 years with alopecia areata. Some clones in this sample may be carry-over from other donors' samples. The J gene is TRBJ2-3, the V gene TRBV10-3, with 9 bases that match TRBD2. The CDR3 DNA is TGTGCCATCAAGGCGGGGGGGGGCACAGATACGCAGTATTTT. It codes for CAIKAGGGTDTQYF.